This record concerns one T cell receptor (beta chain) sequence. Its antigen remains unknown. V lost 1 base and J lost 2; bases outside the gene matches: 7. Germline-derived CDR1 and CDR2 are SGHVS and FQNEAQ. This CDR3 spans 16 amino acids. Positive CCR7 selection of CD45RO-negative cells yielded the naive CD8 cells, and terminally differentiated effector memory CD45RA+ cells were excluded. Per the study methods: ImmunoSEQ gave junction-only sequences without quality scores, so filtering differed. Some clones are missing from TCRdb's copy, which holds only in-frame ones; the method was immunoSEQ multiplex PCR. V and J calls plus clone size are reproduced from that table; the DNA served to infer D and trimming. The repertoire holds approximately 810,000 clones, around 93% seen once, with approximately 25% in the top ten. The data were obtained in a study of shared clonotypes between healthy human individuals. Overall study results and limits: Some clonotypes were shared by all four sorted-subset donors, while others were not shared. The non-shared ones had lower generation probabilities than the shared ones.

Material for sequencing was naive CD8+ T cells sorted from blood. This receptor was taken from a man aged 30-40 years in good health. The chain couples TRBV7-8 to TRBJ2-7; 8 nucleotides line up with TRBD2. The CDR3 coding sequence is TGTGCCAGCAGCTTAGGGAAGTCAGCGGGAGCCTACGAGCAGTACTTC. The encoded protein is CASSLGKSAGAYEQYF. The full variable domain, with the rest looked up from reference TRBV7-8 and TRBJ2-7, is GAGVSQSPRYKVAKRGQDVALRCDPISGHVSLFWYQQALGQGPEFLTYFQNEAQLDKSGLPSDRFFAERPEGSVSTLKIQRTQQEDSAVYLCASSLGKSAGAYEQYFGPGTRLTVT.